One and the same sample provided the 4 T cell receptor beta chains below, sequenced in a study of T cells in Graves' hyperthyroidism and ophthalmopathy. RNA transcripts provided the source from which TCR beta CDR3 regions were amplified. The study used the HTBI primer set for a first-round RT-PCR of the TCR CDR3. TCRdb independently ran MiXCR on the multiplex PCR reads; one entry per CDR3 protein. The sample yields 250,000 to 300,000 distinct CDR3 sequences, around 20% seen once. The sample taken for sequencing was blood. The receptors here all came from a man in his fifties with Graves' ophthalmopathy.

For the CDR3, the DNA is TGCGCCAGCAGGAGGGCGGGGGAGAACACCGGGGAGCTGTTTTTT. It specifies CASRRAGENTGELFF. V usage is TRBV5-1 and J usage is TRBJ2-2, with 7 nucleotides matching TRBD2. After removal of 5 bases from V and 1 base from J, the junction contained 5 bases not matched to a gene. The CDR3 has 15 amino acids. Germline CDR1 and CDR2: SGHRS and YFSETQ.

This clonotype appeared a few times. J is TRBJ2-7 and V is TRBV5-6, with D perhaps matching TRBD2 (5 bases). CDR3 length: 15 amino acids. V was trimmed by 1 base and J by 3 bases, leaving 14 bases between them. Germline V gene sequence: CDR1 SGHDT, CDR2 YYEEEE. CDR3 residues: CASSLTIGGYYEQYF. In DNA, the CDR3 is TGTGCCAGCAGCTTGACGATCGGCGGGTACTACGAGCAGTACTTC.

This clonotype was recorded only once. V is TRBV2 and J is TRBJ1-1; 8 bases agree with TRBD1. Germline V gene data show CDR1 as SNHLY and CDR2 as FYNNEI. The length of the CDR3 is 15 residues. V lost 5 bases and J lost 6; bases outside the gene matches: 11. This chain's CDR3 is CASSRERTGTSEAFF. In DNA form, the CDR3 reads TGTGCCAGCAGTAGAGAACGGACAGGGACCTCTGAAGCTTTCTTT.

The table lists this clonotype with a few counts. J is TRBJ2-3 and V is TRBV9; TRBD2 matches 7 bases. The CDR3 is made up of 14 amino acids. The germline V gene has CDR1 SGDLS and CDR2 YYNGEE. V shed 0 bases, J shed 4 bases, and the junction held 2 bases outside the gene matches. The CDR3 here is CASSVGGRADTQYF. The CDR3 nucleotides are TGTGCCAGCAGCGTAGGAGGGAGGGCAGATACGCAGTATTTT.